This T cell receptor (beta chain) was recorded in a study of T cell responses to AZD1222 COVID-19 vaccine (dated by TCRdb to the early 2020s). General notes on the study: A total of about 230 trial participants underwent TCR sequencing, of whom approximately 210 received two doses of AZD1222 and around 26 received two doses of the MenACWY control vaccine. Trial participants were enrolled into age subgroups of 18-55, 56-69 and 70-plus years, which contained approximately 150, 28 and 58 TCR-sequenced participants, respectively.

In light of the paper, this sample's time point label describes: about 28 days (+/-7) after the second vaccine dose. Because spike-specific TCR depth and breadth did not differ between the two schedules, AZD1222 recipients who got a second dose at roughly 4 weeks were pooled with those who got a second dose at roughly 12 weeks. Vaccinee samples came from UK trials COV001 and COV002, including a single-blind randomized controlled phase 2/3 trial of AZD1222 (ChAdOx1 nCoV-19) in healthy adults. Trial participant PBMC samples were collected at day 0 and day 28 after the second dose for TCRbeta chain sequencing. Note on this clone: Its antigen is not yet known. Qualities for individual bases were not recorded, and no much larger clone is one base off.

The CDR3 regions of human TCRbeta chains were subjected to immunosequencing. Processing in the source paper ran as follows. TCRs in the repertoires were compared against a reference library of SARS-CoV-2-specific TCRs that had been generated with the MIRA antigen-specificity platform. Breadth was defined as the fraction of unique TCRs that were SARS-CoV-2-associated. Depth was defined as the fraction of total T cells that were SARS-CoV-2-associated. Each spike-specific TCR was assigned to its reactive spike region and to a CD4 or CD8 class using the MIRA data. Log10-transformed breadth and depth values were compared by one-way ANOVA with Sidak's multiple comparisons tests. The table was pulled from immuneACCESS by TCRdb, which kept in-frame rearrangements only. Such tables lose some clones; where checked, under half of the loss comes from unresolved V genes, and the rest has no known cause. For V, J and clone size, that table is used; D and trimming come from the DNA. The sample has tens of thousands of clones on record, approximately 89% of them singletons. 9.3% of the sample is taken by the ten largest.

General findings and caveats noted by the study authors: A significant rise in spike-specific TCR breadth and depth was observed after two AZD1222 doses relative to day 0 and relative to MenACWY recipients. Conclusions about previously exposed vaccinees are limited because only six or seven AZD1222 recipients were SARS-CoV-2 seropositive at baseline. The 56-69-year group was small, and its depth increase did not reach significance, likely because of low power. No day 14 peak-response samples were available, so repertoires were characterized only after the peak T cell response. Participants were mostly white British, with more females than males. The authors suggested clonal diversity may have been underestimated. Reportedly, close to half of the unique spike-specific TCRs recognized epitopes lying outside the regions that are mutated in the B.1.351 and B.1.1.7 variants. CD4 TCRs associated with the vaccine covered the entire spike protein, and the dominant responses were in regions 160-218 and 743-854.

CDR1 and CDR2, per the germline V gene (reference sequence), are SGHNT and YYREEE. Compared with germline, V lacks 4 bases and J lacks 10 bases; bases without a gene match: 7. Counted from cysteine to phenylalanine, this CDR3 has 14 amino acids. Kept here is only the CDR3 DNA, which spans 42 bases and is read in frame from base 1. Sequences were derived from peripheral blood, sampled 28 days after the second AZD1222 dose. The V and J genes are TRBV5-4 and TRBJ1-4, and TRBD1 matches 10 of the central bases. The receptor was isolated from an adult who received the AZD1222 COVID-19 vaccine. In nucleotide form, the sequence is TGTGCCAGCAGCCCGGACAGGGGGTCGGGAAAACTGTTTTTT. The resulting protein is CASSPDRGSGKLFF.